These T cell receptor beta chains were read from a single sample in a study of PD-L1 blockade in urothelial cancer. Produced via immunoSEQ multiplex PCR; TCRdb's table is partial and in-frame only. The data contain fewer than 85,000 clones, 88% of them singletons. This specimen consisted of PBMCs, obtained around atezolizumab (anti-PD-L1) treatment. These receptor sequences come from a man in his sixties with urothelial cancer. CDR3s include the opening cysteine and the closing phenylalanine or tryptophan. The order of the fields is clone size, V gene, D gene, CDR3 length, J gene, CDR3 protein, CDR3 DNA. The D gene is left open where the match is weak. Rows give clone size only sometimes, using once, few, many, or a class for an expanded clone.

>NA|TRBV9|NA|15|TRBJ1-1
CASSVGGRAGTEAFF
TGTGCCAGCAGCGTAGGGGGGCGTGCGGGTACTGAAGCTTTCTTT
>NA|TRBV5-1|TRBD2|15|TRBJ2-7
CASSLGGTSAYEQYF
TGCGCCAGCAGCTTGGGAGGGACTAGCGCCTACGAGCAGTACTTC
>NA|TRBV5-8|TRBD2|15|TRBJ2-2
CASSRAGGGTGELFF
TGTGCCAGCAGTCGAGCGGGAGGAGGCACCGGGGAGCTGTTTTTT
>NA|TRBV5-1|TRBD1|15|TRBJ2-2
CASSWWTGNTGELFF
TGCGCCAGCAGCTGGTGGACAGGGAACACCGGGGAGCTGTTTTTT
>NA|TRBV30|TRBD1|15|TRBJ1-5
CAWSEGTVSNQPQHF
TGTGCCTGGAGTGAAGGGACAGTTAGCAATCAGCCCCAGCATTTT
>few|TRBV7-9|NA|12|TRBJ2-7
CASSVLVKEQYF
TGTGCCAGCAGCGTACTAGTGAAGGAGCAGTACTTC
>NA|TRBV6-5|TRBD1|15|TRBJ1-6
CASSVQGLFNSPLHF
TGTGCCAGCAGTGTACAGGGGCTCTTTAATTCACCCCTCCACTTT
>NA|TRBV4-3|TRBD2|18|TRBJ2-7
CASSQGLAGAPTAYEQYF
TGCGCCAGCAGCCAGGGACTAGCGGGAGCCCCTACAGCCTACGAGCAGTACTTC
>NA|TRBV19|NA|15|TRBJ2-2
CASSFSATSPGELFF
TGTGCCAGTAGTTTTAGCGCGACGTCCCCCGGGGAGCTGTTTTTT
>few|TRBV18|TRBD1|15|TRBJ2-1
CASSPLDRGDNEQFF
TGTGCCAGCTCACCGTTGGACAGGGGGGACAATGAGCAGTTCTTC
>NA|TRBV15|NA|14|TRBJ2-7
CATSRVSPFYEQYF
TGTGCCACCAGCAGAGTTAGCCCATTCTACGAGCAGTACTTC
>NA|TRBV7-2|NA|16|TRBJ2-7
CASSLAGRGTSHEQYF
TGTGCCAGCAGCTTAGCGGGGAGGGGGACCTCCCACGAGCAGTACTTC
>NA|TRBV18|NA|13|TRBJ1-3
CASSNSGGNTIYF
TGTGCCAGCTCTAACTCGGGGGGAAACACCATATATTTT
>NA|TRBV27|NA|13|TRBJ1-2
CASSLWGGKGYTF
TGTGCCAGCAGTTTATGGGGAGGGAAAGGCTACACCTTC
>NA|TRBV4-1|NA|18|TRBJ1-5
CASSPFGGRGGSNQPQHF
TGCGCCAGCAGCCCCTTTGGGGGACGGGGAGGGAGCAATCAGCCCCAGCATTTT
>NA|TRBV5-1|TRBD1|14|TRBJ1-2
CASSLTQTGSGYTF
TGCGCCAGCAGCTTGACCCAGACAGGGAGTGGCTACACCTTC
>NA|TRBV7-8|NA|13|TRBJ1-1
CASSFQGSTEAFF
TGTGCCAGCAGCTTTCAGGGGAGTACTGAAGCTTTCTTT
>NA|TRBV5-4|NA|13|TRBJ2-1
CASSLAGTPEQFF
TGTGCCAGCAGCTTGGCCGGGACACCCGAGCAGTTCTTC
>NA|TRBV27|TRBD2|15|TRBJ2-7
CASSLGLAGAYEQYF
TGTGCCAGCAGCCTCGGGCTAGCGGGGGCCTACGAGCAGTACTTC
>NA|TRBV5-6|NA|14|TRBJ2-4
CASSLRVAKNIQYF
TGTGCCAGCAGCTTGCGGGTAGCCAAAAACATTCAGTACTTC
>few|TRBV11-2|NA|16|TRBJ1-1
CASSSGGDRWATEAFF
TGTGCCAGCAGCTCGGGTGGCGACAGATGGGCCACTGAAGCTTTCTTT
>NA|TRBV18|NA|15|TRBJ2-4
CASSPPVAVQNIQYF
TGTGCCAGCTCACCACCTGTCGCAGTCCAAAACATTCAGTACTTC
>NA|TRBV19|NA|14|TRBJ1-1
CASTPLLWNTEAFF
TGTGCCAGTACCCCCCTCCTTTGGAACACTGAAGCTTTCTTT
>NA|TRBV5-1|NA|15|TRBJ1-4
CASSSLGETNEKLFF
TGCGCCAGCAGCTCGCTCGGGGAGACAAATGAAAAACTGTTTTTT
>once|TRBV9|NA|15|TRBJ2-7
CASSVGQGGTYEQYF
TGTGCCAGCAGCGTAGGGCAGGGGGGAACCTACGAGCAGTACTTC
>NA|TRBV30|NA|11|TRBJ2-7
CAWSVGAEQYF
TGTGCCTGGAGTGTTGGGGCCGAGCAGTACTTC
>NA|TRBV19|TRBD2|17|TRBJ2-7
CASSLGTSGRSSYEQYF
TGTGCCAGTAGTCTCGGGACTAGCGGGAGAAGCTCCTACGAGCAGTACTTC
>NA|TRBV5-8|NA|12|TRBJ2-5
CASSPRRETQYF
TGTGCCAGCAGCCCTCGCCGGGAGACCCAGTACTTC
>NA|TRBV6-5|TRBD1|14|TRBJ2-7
CASSNGQGPYEQYF
TGTGCCAGCAGTAACGGACAGGGTCCGTACGAGCAGTACTTC
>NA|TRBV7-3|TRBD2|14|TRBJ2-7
CASSPGTSSYEQYF
TGTGCCAGCAGCCCCGGGACTAGCAGCTACGAGCAGTACTTC
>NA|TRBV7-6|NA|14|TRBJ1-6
CASSSQREGSPLHF
TGTGCCAGCAGCTCACAGAGGGAGGGTTCACCCCTCCACTTT
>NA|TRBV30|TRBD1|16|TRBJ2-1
CAWRDRALPTYNEQFF
TGTGCCTGGAGGGACAGGGCCCTCCCGACCTACAATGAGCAGTTCTTC
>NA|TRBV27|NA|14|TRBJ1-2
CASSLGFQGYGYTF
TGTGCCAGCAGTTTAGGATTCCAGGGCTATGGCTACACCTTC
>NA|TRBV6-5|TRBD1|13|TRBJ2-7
CASQGTGYYEQYF
TGTGCCTCCCAGGGGACAGGCTACTACGAGCAGTACTTC
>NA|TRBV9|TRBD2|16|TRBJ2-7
CASSAAFGVRGGEQYF
TGTGCCAGCAGCGCCGCCTTTGGCGTTCGGGGGGGGGAGCAGTACTTC